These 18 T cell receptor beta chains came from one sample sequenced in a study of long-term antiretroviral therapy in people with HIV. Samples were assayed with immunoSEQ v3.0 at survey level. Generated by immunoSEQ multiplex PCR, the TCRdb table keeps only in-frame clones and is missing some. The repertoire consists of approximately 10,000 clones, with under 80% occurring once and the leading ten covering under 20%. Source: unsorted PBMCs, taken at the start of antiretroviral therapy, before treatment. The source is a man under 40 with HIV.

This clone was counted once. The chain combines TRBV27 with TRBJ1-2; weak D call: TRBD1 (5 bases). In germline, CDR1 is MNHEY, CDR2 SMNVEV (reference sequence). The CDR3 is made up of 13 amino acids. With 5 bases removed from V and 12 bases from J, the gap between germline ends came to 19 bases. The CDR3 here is CASSGRGPDGHTF. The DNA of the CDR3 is TGTGCCAGCAGTGGTCGGGGCCCGGATGGGCACACCTTC.

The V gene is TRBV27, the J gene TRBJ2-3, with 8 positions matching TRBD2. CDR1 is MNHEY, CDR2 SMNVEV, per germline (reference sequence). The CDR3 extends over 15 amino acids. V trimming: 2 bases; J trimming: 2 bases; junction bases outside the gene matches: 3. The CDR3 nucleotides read TGTGCCAGCAGTTTAGACGGGGGGGCCACAGATACGCAGTATTTT. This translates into CASSLDGGATDTQYF.

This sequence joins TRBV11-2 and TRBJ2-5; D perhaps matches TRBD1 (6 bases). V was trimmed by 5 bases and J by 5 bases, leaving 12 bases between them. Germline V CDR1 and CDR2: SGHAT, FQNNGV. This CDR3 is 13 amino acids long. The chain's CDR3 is CASSAQGTETQYF. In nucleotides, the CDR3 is TGTGCCAGCAGCGCCCAGGGGACGGAGACCCAGTACTTC.

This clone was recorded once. In DNA form, the CDR3 reads TGTGCCATCAGTGAGTCGACTAGCAGTGACAATGAGCAGTTCTTC. Translation gives CAISESTSSDNEQFF. V and J are TRBV10-3 and TRBJ2-1, with 7 nucleotides matching TRBD2. The germline V gene has CDR1 ENHRY and CDR2 SYGVKD. This CDR3 comprises 15 residues. V dropped 0 bases and J dropped 5; count of bases not matched to a gene: 4.

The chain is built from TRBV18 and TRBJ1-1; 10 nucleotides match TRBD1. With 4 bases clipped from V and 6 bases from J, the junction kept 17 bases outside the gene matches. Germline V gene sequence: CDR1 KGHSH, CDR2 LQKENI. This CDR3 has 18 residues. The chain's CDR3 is CASSLATGGVWSLAEAFF. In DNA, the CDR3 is TGTGCCAGCTCACTAGCGACAGGGGGCGTGTGGAGTTTAGCTGAAGCTTTCTTT. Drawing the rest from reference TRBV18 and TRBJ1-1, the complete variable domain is NAGVMQNPRHLVRRRGQEARLRCSPMKGHSHVYWYRQLPEEGLKFMVYLQKENIIDESGMPKERFSAEFPKEGPSILRIQQVVRGDSAAYFCASSLATGGVWSLAEAFFGQGTRLTVV.

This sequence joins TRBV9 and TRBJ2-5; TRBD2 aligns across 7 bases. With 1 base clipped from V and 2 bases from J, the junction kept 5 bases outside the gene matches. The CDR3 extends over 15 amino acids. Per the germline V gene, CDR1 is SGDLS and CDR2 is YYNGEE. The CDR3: CASSVPSSGQETQYF. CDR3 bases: TGTGCCAGCAGCGTACCGTCTAGCGGACAAGAGACCCAGTACTTC.

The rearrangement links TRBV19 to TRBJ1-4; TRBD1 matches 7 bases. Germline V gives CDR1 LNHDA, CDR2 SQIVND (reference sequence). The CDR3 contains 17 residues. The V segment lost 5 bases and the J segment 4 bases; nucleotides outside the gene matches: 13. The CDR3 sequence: CASSPRTGPAFNEKLFF. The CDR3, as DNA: TGTGCCAGTAGTCCCAGGACAGGCCCTGCCTTTAATGAAAAACTGTTTTTT.

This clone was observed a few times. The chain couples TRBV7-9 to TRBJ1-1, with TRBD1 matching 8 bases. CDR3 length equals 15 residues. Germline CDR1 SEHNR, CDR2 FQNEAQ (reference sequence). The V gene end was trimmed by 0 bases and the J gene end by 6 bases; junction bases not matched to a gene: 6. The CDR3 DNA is TGTGCCAGCAGCTTAGCGCAGGGGGCAAGGGCTGAAGCTTTCTTT. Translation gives CASSLAQGARAEAFF.

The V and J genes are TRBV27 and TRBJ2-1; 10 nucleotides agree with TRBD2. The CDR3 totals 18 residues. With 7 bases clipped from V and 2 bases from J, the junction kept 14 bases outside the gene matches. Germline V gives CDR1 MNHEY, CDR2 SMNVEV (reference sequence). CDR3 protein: CASMNLGLAETAYNEQFF. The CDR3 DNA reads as TGTGCCAGCATGAATCTCGGACTAGCGGAGACCGCCTACAATGAGCAGTTCTTC.

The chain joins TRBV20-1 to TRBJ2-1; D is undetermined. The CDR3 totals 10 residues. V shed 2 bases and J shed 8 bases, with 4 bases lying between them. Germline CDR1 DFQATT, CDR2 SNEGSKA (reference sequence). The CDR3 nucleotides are TGCAGTGCTAGACGGGATGAGCAGTTCTTC. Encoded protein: CSARRDEQFF.

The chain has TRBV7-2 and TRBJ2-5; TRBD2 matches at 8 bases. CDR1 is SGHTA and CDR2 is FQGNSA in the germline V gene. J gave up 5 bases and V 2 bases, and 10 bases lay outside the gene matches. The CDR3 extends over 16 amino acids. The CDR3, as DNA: TGTGCCAGCAGCTTACCCGGGGTAGCGGGGTACGAGACCCAGTACTTC. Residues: CASSLPGVAGYETQYF.

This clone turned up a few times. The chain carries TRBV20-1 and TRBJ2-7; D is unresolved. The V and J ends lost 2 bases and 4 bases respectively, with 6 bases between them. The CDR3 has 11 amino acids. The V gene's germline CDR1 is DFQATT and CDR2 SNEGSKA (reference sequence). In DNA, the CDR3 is TGCAGTGCTAGAACAGAATACGAGCAGTACTTC. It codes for CSARTEYEQYF.

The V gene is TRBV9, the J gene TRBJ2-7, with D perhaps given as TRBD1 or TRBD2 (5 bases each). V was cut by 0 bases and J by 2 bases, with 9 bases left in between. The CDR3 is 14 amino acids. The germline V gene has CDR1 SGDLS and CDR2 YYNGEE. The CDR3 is CASSVGDGPYEQYF. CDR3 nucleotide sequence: TGTGCCAGCAGCGTAGGGGACGGCCCCTACGAGCAGTACTTC.

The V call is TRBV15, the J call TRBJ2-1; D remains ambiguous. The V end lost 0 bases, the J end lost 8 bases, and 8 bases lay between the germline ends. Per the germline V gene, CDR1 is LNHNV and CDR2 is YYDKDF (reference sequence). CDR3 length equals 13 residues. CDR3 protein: CATSRDRRYEQFF. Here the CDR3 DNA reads TGTGCCACCAGCAGAGACCGGCGGTATGAGCAGTTCTTC.

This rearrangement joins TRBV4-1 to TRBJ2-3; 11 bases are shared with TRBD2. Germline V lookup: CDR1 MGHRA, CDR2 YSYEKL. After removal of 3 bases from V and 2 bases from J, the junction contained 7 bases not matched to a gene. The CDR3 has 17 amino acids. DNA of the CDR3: TGCGCCAGCAGCCACCAGGGACTAGCGGAAAACACAGATACGCAGTATTTT. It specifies CASSHQGLAENTDTQYF.

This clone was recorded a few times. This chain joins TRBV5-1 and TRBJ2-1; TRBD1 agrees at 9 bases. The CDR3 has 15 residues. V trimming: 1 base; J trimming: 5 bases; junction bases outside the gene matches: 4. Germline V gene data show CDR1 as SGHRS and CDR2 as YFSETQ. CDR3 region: CASSLTGGINNEQFF. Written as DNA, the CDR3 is TGCGCCAGCAGCTTGACAGGGGGCATTAACAATGAGCAGTTCTTC. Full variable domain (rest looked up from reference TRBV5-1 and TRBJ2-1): KAGVTQTPRYLIKTRGQQVTLSCSPISGHRSVSWYQQTPGQGLQFLFEYFSETQRNKGNFPGRFSGRQFSNSRSEMNVSTLELGDSALYLCASSLTGGINNEQFFGPGTRLTVL.

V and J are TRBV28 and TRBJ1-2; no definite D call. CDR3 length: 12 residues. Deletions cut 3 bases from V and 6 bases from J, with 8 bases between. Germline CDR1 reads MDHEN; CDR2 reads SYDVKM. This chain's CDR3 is CASSFEGDGYTF. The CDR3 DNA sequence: TGTGCCAGCAGTTTCGAGGGAGATGGCTACACCTTC.

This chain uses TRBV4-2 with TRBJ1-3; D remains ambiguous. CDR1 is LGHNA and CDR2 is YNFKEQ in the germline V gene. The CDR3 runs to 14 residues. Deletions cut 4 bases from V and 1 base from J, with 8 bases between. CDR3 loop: CASSPGDSGNTIYF. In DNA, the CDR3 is TGTGCCAGCAGCCCCGGTGATTCTGGAAACACCATATATTTT.